This T cell receptor (beta chain) was recovered during a study of cytomegalovirus exposure and HLA in healthy donors. Trimming took 11 bases from V and 6 from J; bases not matched to a gene: 11. Germline V lookup: CDR1 MNHNS, CDR2 SASEGT. This CDR3 is built from 15 residues. The PCR was carried out with 60 Vbeta primers and 13 Jbeta primers. Produced via immunoSEQ multiplex PCR; TCRdb's table is partial and in-frame only. This sample has roughly 250,000 clones, with 80% found just once. This clonotype was sampled from a girl aged 2 to 10 in good health and CMV-seronegative. This chain connects TRBV6-1 to TRBJ1-5; TRBD1 matches at 12 bases. Input material: PBMCs. The CDR3 loop is CASWEGTGGFQPQHF. DNA for the CDR3: TGTGCCTCCTGGGAGGGGACAGGGGGCTTTCAGCCCCAGCATTTT.